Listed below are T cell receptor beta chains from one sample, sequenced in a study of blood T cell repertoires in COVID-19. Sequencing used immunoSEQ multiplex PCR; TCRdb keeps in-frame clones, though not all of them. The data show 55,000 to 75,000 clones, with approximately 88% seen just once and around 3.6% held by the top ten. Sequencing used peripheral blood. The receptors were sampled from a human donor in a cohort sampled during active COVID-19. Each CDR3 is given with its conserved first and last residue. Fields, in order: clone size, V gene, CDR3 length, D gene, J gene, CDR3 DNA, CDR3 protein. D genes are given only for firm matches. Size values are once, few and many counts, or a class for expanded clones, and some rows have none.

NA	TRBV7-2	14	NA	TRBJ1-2	TGTGCCAGCAGCTTAGCGGAGACGATCCGAGGCTACACCTTC	CASSLAETIRGYTF
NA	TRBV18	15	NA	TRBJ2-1	TGTGCCAGCTCACCAGGTTCCGGGGTGGTCAATGAGCAGTTCTTC	CASSPGSGVVNEQFF
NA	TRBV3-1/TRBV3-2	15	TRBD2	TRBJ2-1	TGTGCCAGCAGCCTCGGGACTAGCGGCCTCAATGAGCAGTTCTTC	CASSLGTSGLNEQFF
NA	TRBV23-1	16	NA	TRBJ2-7	TGCGCCAGCAGTCAATCGGGCCGGGGGGCGGGGTGGGAGCAGTACTTC	CASSQSGRGAGWEQYF
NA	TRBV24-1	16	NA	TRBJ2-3	TGTGCCACCAGTGATTTCCGCGCGGAAAGCACAGATACGCAGTATTTT	CATSDFRAESTDTQYF
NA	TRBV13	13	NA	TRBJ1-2	TGTGCCAGCAGGCCCTATTCCCTTCGTGGCTACACCTTC	CASRPYSLRGYTF
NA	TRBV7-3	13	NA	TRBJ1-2	TGTGCCAGCAGCCCTTTCGGAGGCTATGGCTACACCTTC	CASSPFGGYGYTF
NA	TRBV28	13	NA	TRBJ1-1	TGTGCCAGCAGTTTACCAGGGGACACTGAAGCTTTCTTT	CASSLPGDTEAFF
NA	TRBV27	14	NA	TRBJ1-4	TGTGCCAGCAGTCTAAACACAGGGAGTAGAAAACTGTTTTTT	CASSLNTGSRKLFF
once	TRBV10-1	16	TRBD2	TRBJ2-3	TGCGCCAGCAGTGAGGGGCTAGCGGGATCGCGGGGTACGCAGTATTTT	CASSEGLAGSRGTQYF
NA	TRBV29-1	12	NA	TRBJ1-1	TGCAGCGTTGAGGTCGGTAACACTGAAGCTTTCTTT	CSVEVGNTEAFF
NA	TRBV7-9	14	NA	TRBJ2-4	TGTGCCAGCAGCTTATCAGGGGCGTTGAACATTCAGTACTTC	CASSLSGALNIQYF
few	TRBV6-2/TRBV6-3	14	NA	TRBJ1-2	TGTGCCAGCAGCTCATGGACAGCCGTCTATGGCTACACCTTC	CASSSWTAVYGYTF
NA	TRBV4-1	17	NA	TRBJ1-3	TGCGCCAGCAGCCAAGACGCGGGGGGCGCGTCTGGAAACACCATATATTTT	CASSQDAGGASGNTIYF
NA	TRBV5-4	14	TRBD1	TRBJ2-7	TGTGCCAGCTGTTTCGACAGGGGGATCGACGAGCAGTACTTC	CASCFDRGIDEQYF
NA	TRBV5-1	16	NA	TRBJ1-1	TGCGCCAGCAGCTTGGATTTAGTGAGCATGAACACTGAAGCTTTCTTT	CASSLDLVSMNTEAFF
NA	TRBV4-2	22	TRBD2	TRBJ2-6	TGTGCCAGCAGCCAATGGGCCGGGATCGAGGGTAGCGGGAGCACTGGGGCCAACGTCCTGACTTTC	CASSQWAGIEGSGSTGANVLTF
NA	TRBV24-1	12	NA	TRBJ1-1	TGTGCCACCAGTGATAGCAGCGGGGTGGCTTTCTTT	CATSDSSGVAFF
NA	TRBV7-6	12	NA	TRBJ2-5	TGTGCCAGCAGCTTAGGCTACGAGACCCAGTACTTC	CASSLGYETQYF
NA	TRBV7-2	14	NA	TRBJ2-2	TGTGCCAGCAGACCAGGGACGAACACCGGGGAGCTGTTTTTT	CASRPGTNTGELFF
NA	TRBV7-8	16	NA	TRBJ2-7	TGTGCCAGCAGCTTAGTCCGGGGTACAACCTCCTACGAGCAGTACTTC	CASSLVRGTTSYEQYF
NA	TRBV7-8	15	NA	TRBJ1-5	TGTGCCAGCAGCTTGGAGCCGGTCGGCAATCAGCCCCAGCATTTT	CASSLEPVGNQPQHF
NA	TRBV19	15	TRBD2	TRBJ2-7	TGTGCCAGTAGTATCGGGGGGACCAACGCCTACGAGCAGTACTTC	CASSIGGTNAYEQYF
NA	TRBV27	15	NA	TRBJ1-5	TGTGCCAGCAGTTGGACAAAGTGGAGCAATCAGCCCCAGCATTTT	CASSWTKWSNQPQHF
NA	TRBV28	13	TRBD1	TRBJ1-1	TGTGCCAGCAGTGAAACCGGGACAGTTGAAGCTTTCTTT	CASSETGTVEAFF
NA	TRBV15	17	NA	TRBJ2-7	TGTGCCACCAGCAGAGATGAATTAGGGCTGGGGCGCTACGAGCAGTACTTC	CATSRDELGLGRYEQYF
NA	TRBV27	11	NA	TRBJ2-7	TGTGCCAGCAGTTTGGGGAGTGAGCAGTACTTC	CASSLGSEQYF
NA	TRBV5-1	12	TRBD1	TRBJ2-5	TGCGCCAGCAGCCAGGGGGATGAGACCCAGTACTTC	CASSQGDETQYF
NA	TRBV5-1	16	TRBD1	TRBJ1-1	TGCGCCAGCAGCCTTTATTCGGGACAGTCGAACACTGAAGCTTTCTTT	CASSLYSGQSNTEAFF
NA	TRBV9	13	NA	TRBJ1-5	TGTGCCAGCAGCGGGAGTAGCAATCAGCCCCAGCATTTT	CASSGSSNQPQHF
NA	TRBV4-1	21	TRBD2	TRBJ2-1	TGCGCCAGCAGCCAAGGGTACTCCGGGACTAGCGCGACTCAGGGGTACAATGAGCAGTTCTTC	CASSQGYSGTSATQGYNEQFF
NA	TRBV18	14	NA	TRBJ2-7	TGTGCCAGCTCACCCGTCGGGGGGCCCTACGAGCAGTACTTC	CASSPVGGPYEQYF
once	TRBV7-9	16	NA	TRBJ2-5	TGTGCCAGCAGCTTAATCTTGGAGGGGGCCGGGGAGACCCAGTACTTC	CASSLILEGAGETQYF
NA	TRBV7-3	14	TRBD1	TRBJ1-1	TGTGCCAGCAGCTTAACAGGGGGCAACACTGAAGCTTTCTTT	CASSLTGGNTEAFF
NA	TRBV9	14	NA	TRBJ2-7	TGTGCCAGTTCACGGAGGAGGGACTCCTACGAGCAGTACTTC	CASSRRRDSYEQYF
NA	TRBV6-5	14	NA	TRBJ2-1	TGTGCCGTCGGAACCCCCAGGGACTACAATGAGCAGTTCTTC	CAVGTPRDYNEQFF
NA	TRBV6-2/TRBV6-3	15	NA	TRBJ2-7	TGTGCCAGCAGTTACGAGGTTGAGGAGTTCTACGAGCAGTACTTC	CASSYEVEEFYEQYF
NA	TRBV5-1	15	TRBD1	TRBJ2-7	TGCGCCAGCAGCCCACTCCGGGACAGGGGATACGAGCAGTACTTC	CASSPLRDRGYEQYF
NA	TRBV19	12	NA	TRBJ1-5	TGTGCCAGTGCGGGAAGCAATCAGCCCCAGCATTTT	CASAGSNQPQHF
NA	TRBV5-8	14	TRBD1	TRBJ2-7	TGTGCCAGCAGCTTGGACAGGGGCTCCTACGAGCAGTACTTC	CASSLDRGSYEQYF
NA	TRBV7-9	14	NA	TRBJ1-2	TGTGCCAGCAGCGAAACCGGGGCGGGGGATGGCTACACCTTC	CASSETGAGDGYTF
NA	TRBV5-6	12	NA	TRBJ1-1	TGTGCCAGCAATTACAGAAACACTGAAGCTTTCTTT	CASNYRNTEAFF
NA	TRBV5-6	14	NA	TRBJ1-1	TGTGCCAGCAGCTTGGAAGGGGAGGGCACTGAAGCTTTCTTT	CASSLEGEGTEAFF
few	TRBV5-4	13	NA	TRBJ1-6	TGTGCCAGCAGCTTGGCCGTAAATTCACCCCTCCACTTT	CASSLAVNSPLHF
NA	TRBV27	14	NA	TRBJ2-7	TGTGCCAGCAGTTTGGTCCCAGGGGTGTACGAGCAGTACTTC	CASSLVPGVYEQYF
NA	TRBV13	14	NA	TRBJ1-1	TGTGCCAGCAGCCACGACAGGCTGGGGACTGAAGCTTTCTTT	CASSHDRLGTEAFF
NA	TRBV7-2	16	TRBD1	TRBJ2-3	TGTGCCAGCAGCTTAGTTCCGGGACAGAGCACAGATACGCAGTATTTT	CASSLVPGQSTDTQYF
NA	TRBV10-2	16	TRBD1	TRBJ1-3	TGCGCCAGCAGTGAGTGGGACAGGGAACCAGGAAACACCATATATTTT	CASSEWDREPGNTIYF
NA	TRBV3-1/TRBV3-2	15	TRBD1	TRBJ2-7	TGTGCCAGCAGCCCAGAGGGGGCTGCCTATTACGAGCAGTACTTC	CASSPEGAAYYEQYF
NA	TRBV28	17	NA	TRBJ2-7	TGTGCCAGCAGTCCTGGTGGTAGCGGAGATTTTACTCCCGAGCAGTACTTC	CASSPGGSGDFTPEQYF
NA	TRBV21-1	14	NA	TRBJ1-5	TGTGCCAGCAGCAGCGACATTGGCAATCAGCCCCAGCATTTT	CASSSDIGNQPQHF
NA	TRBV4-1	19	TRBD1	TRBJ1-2	TGCGCCAGCAGCCAAGCCCCAGGGACAGGGGGAACCCACAACTATGGCTACACCTTC	CASSQAPGTGGTHNYGYTF
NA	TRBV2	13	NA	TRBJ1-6	TGTGCCAGCAGTGAAGCGCGGAATTCACCCCTCCACTTT	CASSEARNSPLHF
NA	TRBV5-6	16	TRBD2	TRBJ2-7	TGTGCCAGCAGCCACAGACTAGCGGGGGCTTACGGGGAGCAGTACTTC	CASSHRLAGAYGEQYF
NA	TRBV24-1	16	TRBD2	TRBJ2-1	TGTGCCACCAGTGATGCGAGCGGGGGGTCCTACAATGAGCAGTTCTTC	CATSDASGGSYNEQFF
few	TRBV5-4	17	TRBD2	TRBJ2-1	TGTGCCAGCAGCTGGGGACTAGCGGGTGTTACCTACAATGAGCAGTTCTTC	CASSWGLAGVTYNEQFF
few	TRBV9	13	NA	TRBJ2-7	TGTGCCAGCAGCGTAGGTCAGGGAACCGAGCAGTACTTC	CASSVGQGTEQYF